Following are 17 T cell receptor beta chains from one sample sequenced in a study of blood T cell repertoires in COVID-19. Sequencing used immunoSEQ multiplex PCR; TCRdb keeps in-frame clones, though not all of them. This table has roughly 110,000 clones, 70% to 75% appearing once. The specimen was peripheral blood. All receptors derive from a human donor with acute or convalescent COVID-19. The donor label of this sample is uncertain.

The rearrangement links TRBV28 to TRBJ2-6; 8 nucleotides align to TRBD1. The CDR3 has 16 residues. Germline lookup yields CDR1 MDHEN and CDR2 SYDVKM. V gave up 6 bases and J gave up 0 bases; unmatched junction bases: 4. CDR3 residues: CASRTGGPSGANVLTF. The CDR3 bases are TGTGCCAGCAGAACAGGGGGGCCCTCTGGGGCCAACGTCCTGACTTTC. Drawing the rest from reference TRBV28 and TRBJ2-6, the complete variable domain is DVKVTQSSRYLVKRTGEKVFLECVQDMDHENMFWYRQDPGLGLRLIYFSYDVKMKEKGDIPEGYSVSREKKERFSLILESASTNQTSMYLCASRTGGPSGANVLTFGAGSRLTVL.

This chain uses TRBV27 with TRBJ2-2; D possibly corresponds to TRBD1 (6 bases). Germline lookup yields CDR1 MNHEY and CDR2 SMNVEV (reference sequence). This CDR3 comprises 14 residues. V was pared by 7 bases and J by 3 bases, with 12 bases between. CDR3 sequence (DNA): TGTGCCAGCAAACACAGGGTGGACACCGGGGAGCTGTTTTTT. Its protein is CASKHRVDTGELFF.

V and J are TRBV5-8 and TRBJ2-3; a weak D match, TRBD2 (7 bases). This CDR3 spans 15 amino acids. Germline lookup yields CDR1 SGHTS and CDR2 YDEGEE. Trimming took 2 bases from V and 5 from J, leaving 15 bases between them. CDR3 residues: CASSFEGGAKDTQYF. DNA for the CDR3: TGTGCCAGCAGCTTCGAAGGGGGGGCGAAAGATACGCAGTATTTT.

The V call is TRBV19, the J call TRBJ2-6, with no clear D. CDR3 length: 15 residues. CDR1 is LNHDA, CDR2 SQIVND, per germline (reference sequence). Trimming cost V 3 bases and J 0 bases, with 6 bases left between them. Here the CDR3 DNA reads TGTGCCAGTAGTATCGCAGTCTCTGGGGCCAACGTCCTGACTTTC. As protein: CASSIAVSGANVLTF.

DNA of the CDR3: TGTGCCAGCAGCTCCCAGGGGCAGGGGTATTCACCCCTCCACTTT. Its protein is CASSSQGQGYSPLHF. The chain combines TRBV7-2 with TRBJ1-6; tentatively, D is TRBD1 (6 bases). V gave up 4 bases and J gave up 8 bases, with 15 bases separating them. The CDR3 is 15 residues long. The V gene's germline CDR1 is SGHTA and CDR2 FQGNSA. Drawing the rest from reference TRBV7-2 and TRBJ1-6, the complete variable domain is GAGVSQSPSNKVTEKGKDVELRCDPISGHTALYWYRQSLGQGLEFLIYFQGNSAPDKSGLPSDRFSAERTGGSVSTLTIQRTQQEDSAVYLCASSSQGQGYSPLHFGNGTRLTVT.

The sample holds one count of this clone. The chain combines TRBV3-1 (or the pseudogene TRBV3-2) with TRBJ2-1; TRBD1 matches at 7 bases. Germline values: CDR1 LGHDT, CDR2 YNNKEL (reference sequence). V shed 4 bases and J 5 bases; nucleotides not matched to a gene: 8. This CDR3 is 15 amino acids long. The CDR3 DNA follows: TGTGCCAGCAGCCTGGCGACAGGGTTCGACAATGAGCAGTTCTTC. Encoded protein: CASSLATGFDNEQFF.

The chain links TRBV4-1 to TRBJ2-4, with D possibly matching TRBD2 (5 bases). Trimming stripped 4 bases from V and 0 bases from J, with 13 bases between. The CDR3 is 16 amino acids. Germline loops: CDR1 MGHRA, CDR2 YSYEKL. Here the CDR3 reads CASSRTDWLAKNIQYF. In DNA, the CDR3 is TGCGCCAGCAGCCGGACGGACTGGTTAGCCAAAAACATTCAGTACTTC.

The chain joins TRBV4-2 to TRBJ1-5; D may be TRBD1 (6 bases). Between the trimmed V and J ends, which lost 4 bases and 0 bases, there was a span of 13 bases. CDR3 length: 16 amino acids. Per germline, CDR1 LGHNA and CDR2 YNFKEQ. In nucleotides, the CDR3 is TGTGCCAGCAGCCGACCGGGACAAGTTAGCAATCAGCCCCAGCATTTT. Amino acids: CASSRPGQVSNQPQHF.

In this sample, this clone turned up once. The chain uses TRBV6-5 and TRBJ2-5; the D is unclear. This CDR3 is 13 amino acids long. Between the trimmed V and J ends, which lost 0 bases and 5 bases, there was a span of 7 bases. Germline CDR1 MNHEY, CDR2 SVGAGI. The CDR3: CASSYSIGETQYF. The CDR3 nucleotides are TGTGCCAGCAGTTACTCGATCGGGGAGACCCAGTACTTC.

In this sample, this clone turned up a few times. The V gene is TRBV6-5, the J gene TRBJ2-2, with 8 bases that match TRBD1. The CDR3 runs 13 residues. Looked up from germline, CDR1 is MNHEY and CDR2 is SVGAGI. V was clipped by 11 bases and J by 8 bases; unmatched bases: 10. The CDR3 sequence: CACGQGISGELFF. The CDR3, as DNA: TGTGCCTGTGGACAGGGAATCTCGGGGGAGCTGTTTTTT.

The genes are TRBV6-5 and TRBJ1-4; the D gene is possibly TRBD1 (5 bases). With 0 bases removed from V and 8 bases from J, the gap between germline ends came to 7 bases. This CDR3 contains 13 residues. CDR1 is MNHEY, CDR2 SVGAGI, per germline. CDR3 in DNA: TGTGCCAGCAGTTACTCTACAGGAGAAAAACTGTTTTTT. Its translation: CASSYSTGEKLFF.

The chain has TRBV19 and TRBJ1-6; D might be TRBD1 (5 bases). Germline V gene sequence: CDR1 LNHDA, CDR2 SQIVND (reference sequence). This CDR3 contains 16 residues. The V and J ends lost 6 bases and 7 bases respectively, with 19 bases between them. The CDR3 sequence is CASSPQGGVVNSPLHF. CDR3 DNA: TGTGCCAGTAGCCCTCAGGGCGGGGTGGTGAATTCACCCCTCCACTTT.

The CDR3 sequence: CASSSGTGDSPLHF. CDR3 sequence (DNA): TGCGCCAGCAGCTCCGGGACAGGGGATTCACCCCTCCACTTT. The V call is TRBV5-1, the J call TRBJ1-6; 10 bases fit TRBD1. CDR1 is SGHRS and CDR2 is YFSETQ in the germline V gene. V lost 3 bases, J lost 8 bases, and 2 bases stayed unmatched. This CDR3 spans 14 amino acids.

This clone has a handful of counts. V is TRBV5-1 and J is TRBJ2-2; D is possibly TRBD1 (5 bases). CDR1 is SGHRS, CDR2 YFSETQ, per germline. Trimming removed 2 bases from V and 5 bases from J, with 10 bases in between. The CDR3 totals 14 residues. For the CDR3, the DNA is TGCGCCAGCAGCTTCATTCAGGGTACCGGGGAGCTGTTTTTT. Its translation is CASSFIQGTGELFF.

The chain's CDR3 is CASSVSPGELNTEAFF. In DNA, the CDR3 is TGCGCCAGCAGCGTCTCCCCAGGGGAGCTGAACACTGAAGCTTTCTTT. This chain joins TRBV10-2 and TRBJ1-1, with D tentatively TRBD1 (6 bases). Trimming removed 6 bases from V and 0 bases from J, with 17 bases in between. The CDR3 runs to 16 residues. Germline V gene data show CDR1 as WSHSY and CDR2 as SAAADI.

This clone was detected once. CDR3 loop: CASSYQPALGDEQYV. CDR3 nucleotides: TGTGCCAGCAGTTACCAACCGGCGCTCGGGGACGAGCAGTACGTC. V usage is TRBV6-5 and J usage is TRBJ2-7; D perhaps matches TRBD2 (5 bases). Germline assignment: CDR1 MNHEY and CDR2 SVGAGI. This CDR3 comprises 15 residues. V shed 2 bases and J shed 5 bases, with 16 bases lying between them.

The chain uses TRBV19 and TRBJ2-1, with 10 bases that match TRBD1. Germline CDR1 is LNHDA and CDR2 is SQIVND (reference sequence). This CDR3 spans 14 amino acids. V lost 9 bases, J lost 9 bases, and 11 bases stayed unmatched. CDR3 DNA sequence: TGTGCCAGCCGGGACAGGGGTAAAGTTCCTGAGCAGTTCTTC. It is translated as CASRDRGKVPEQFF.